The clone carrying this T cell receptor beta chain was counted a few times. Its antigen is as yet unknown. The sample is drawn from a study of response to subunit inactivated influenza vaccine. TCRdb re-derived calls from the RT-PCR reads in MiXCR, one entry per CDR3 protein. The sample shows approximately 250,000 distinct CDR3 sequences, over 9% of them seen only once. Whole-study findings and limits: The study's authors posited that every seasonal influenza vaccination enlists few new T cells.

Looked up from germline, CDR1 is SGDLS and CDR2 is YYNGEE. This CDR3 comprises 16 residues. V lost 4 bases, J lost 0 bases, and 7 bases stayed unmatched. This clonotype originated in a man aged 45-65 years who received an inactivated influenza vaccine. The specimen was non-naive T cells sorted from PBMCs, collected around 15 days before vaccination. This sequence joins TRBV9 and TRBJ2-3; TRBD2 agrees at 8 bases. The CDR3 DNA is TGTGCCAGCAGCCAAGGCTCTAGCGGGAGCACAGATACGCAGTATTTT. Translation gives CASSQGSSGSTDTQYF. Complete variable domain (other parts from reference TRBV9 and TRBJ2-3): DSGVTQTPKHLITATGQRVTLRCSPRSGDLSVYWYQQSLDQGLQFLIQYYNGEERAKGNILERFSAQQFPDLHSELNLSSLELGDSALYFCASSQGSSGSTDTQYFGPGTRLTVL.